One and the same sample provided the 23 T cell receptor beta chains below, sequenced in a study of tumor and adjacent non-tumor tissue in lung cancer. Three rounds of nested PCR, following a modified ARM-PCR protocol, produced the TCRbeta library. TCRdb reanalysed the multiplex PCR reads using MiXCR and keeps one entry per CDR3 protein. The sample has 75,000 to 100,000 distinct CDR3 sequences, about 66% seen once. This sample's RNA came from whole unsorted tissue. Sequencing was done on a sample of lung tumor tissue. Receptors originate from a man between 60 and 75 years old with non-small cell lung cancer.

With respect to this clonotype: A much larger clone differs by one base, so this may be a read error. The CDR3 ends on some other residue instead of the conserved phenylalanine or tryptophan, so this is likely a read error. The J gene is TRBJ1-1, the V gene TRBV30; D gene uncertain. Germline lookup yields CDR1 GTSNPN and CDR2 SVGIG (reference sequence). The CDR3 is 14 amino acids. The germline V and J ends were trimmed by 2 bases and 0 bases, with 10 bases remaining between them. CDR3 sequence reads: CAWSHLGVNTEAFS. In DNA, the CDR3 is TGTGCCTGGAGTCACCTCGGAGTGAACACTGAAGCTTTCTCT.

This clonotype was seen a few times. V is TRBV19 and J is TRBJ1-1; 8 bases line up with TRBD1. CDR3 length equals 14 residues. Germline V gives CDR1 LNHDA, CDR2 SQIVND (reference sequence). The V and J ends lost 7 bases and 0 bases, in that order; junction bases with no gene match: 4. CDR3 sequence reads: CASNRGGMNTEAFF. CDR3 in DNA: TGTGCCAGTAACAGGGGGGGAATGAACACTGAAGCTTTCTTT.

The count of this clonotype is one. The genes are TRBV6-1 and TRBJ2-7; tentative D call: TRBD2 (5 bases). Germline CDR1 MNHNS, CDR2 SASEGT. This CDR3 is built from 13 residues. Between the trimmed V and J ends, which lost 7 bases and 11 bases, there was a span of 21 bases. CDR3 region: CASTPTTGDGKYF. DNA for the CDR3: TGTGCCAGCACCCCAACCACTGGTGACGGGAAGTACTTC.

The J gene is TRBJ2-7, the V gene TRBV11-1; TRBD2 might be the D (6 bases). The germline V and J ends were trimmed by 11 bases and 7 bases, with 24 bases remaining between them. CDR3 length equals 14 residues. Germline V gene sequence: CDR1 SGHAT, CDR2 FQDESV (reference sequence). CDR3 sequence: CAGTMGRGGREQYF. The DNA of the CDR3 is TGTGCCGGCACCATGGGACGGGGAGGACGGGAGCAGTACTTC.

This clonotype has just a few counts. A much more abundant neighbour one base away suggests this may be a read error. The chain joins TRBV10-3 to TRBJ1-2, with D unclear. This CDR3 has 15 amino acids. Per germline, CDR1 ENHRY and CDR2 SYGVKD. This chain's CDR3 is CTISESMAPYGGYTF. The CDR3, as DNA: TGTACCATCAGTGAGTCGATGGCCCCGTATGGGGGCTACACCTTC.

This clonotype was observed a few times. The CDR3 DNA sequence: TGTGCCAGCAGGGGACAGCGTCTTAAGAGCTACACCTTC. This sequence encodes CASRGQRLKSYTF. The chain combines TRBV28 with TRBJ1-2; TRBD1 matches 7 bases. Per the germline V gene, CDR1 is MDHEN and CDR2 is SYDVKM. J gave up 9 bases and V 6 bases, and 10 bases lay outside the gene matches. CDR3 size: 13 residues.

A remark on this clonotype: The CDR3 does not close with the conserved phenylalanine or tryptophan, likely indicating a read error. Here the CDR3 DNA reads TGTGCCAGCAGCTTAGACGACCGCCGCAGGGGACTAACAGAGACCCAGTACTCC. This gives the protein CASSLDDRRRGLTETQYS. This chain links TRBV11-3 with TRBJ2-5; tentatively, D is TRBD2 (7 bases). The CDR3 has 18 amino acids. V lost 0 bases and J 4 bases, leaving 21 bases between the germline ends. The germline V gene has CDR1 SGHNT and CDR2 YENEEA.

The count of this clonotype is one. V gene TRBV28 combines with J gene TRBJ2-1, with D unresolved. Germline V gene sequence: CDR1 MDHEN, CDR2 SYDVKM. With 4 bases removed from V and 1 base from J, the gap between germline ends came to 11 bases. The CDR3 totals 15 residues. The CDR3 sequence is CASSYSGRSYNEQFF. The CDR3 nucleotides are TGTGCCAGCAGTTATAGTGGGCGATCCTACAATGAGCAGTTCTTC. The full variable domain, in which reference TRBV28 and TRBJ2-1 provide the parts outside the CDR3, is DVKVTQSSRYLVKRTGEKVFLECVQDMDHENMFWYRQDPGLGLRLIYFSYDVKMKEKGDIPEGYSVSREKKERFSLILESASTNQTSMYLCASSYSGRSYNEQFFGPGTRLTVL.

The genes are TRBV11-3 and TRBJ2-1; 7 bases are shared with TRBD2. V lost 5 bases to trimming and J lost 8 bases; unmatched junction nucleotides: 12. Germline V gives CDR1 SGHNT, CDR2 YENEEA. The CDR3 runs to 15 residues. The CDR3 DNA sequence: TGTGCCAGCAGCCACGAGACTGGCGGGAGTCATGAGCAGTTCTTC. It translates to CASSHETGGSHEQFF. Looking up the rest from reference TRBV11-3 and TRBJ2-1 gives the full variable domain: EAGVVQSPRYKIIEKKQPVAFWCNPISGHNTLYWYLQNLGQGPELLIRYENEEAVDDSQLPKDRFSAERLKGVDSTLKIQPAELGDSAVYLCASSHETGGSHEQFFGPGTRLTVL.

The chain couples TRBV6-4 to TRBJ1-1; D is unclear. V was cut by 6 bases and J by 0 bases, with 11 bases left in between. Germline V gene lookup returns CDR1 MRHNA and CDR2 SNTAGT. The CDR3 runs to 14 residues. CDR3 region: CASSPGGVNTEAFF. CDR3 bases: TGTGCCAGCAGCCCGGGAGGAGTGAACACTGAAGCTTTCTTT.

To note about this clonotype: Germline and junction disagree at one end, which may indicate a read error. Here the CDR3 reads CANSLVGGSATGELFF. DNA of the CDR3: TGCGCCAACAGTTTAGTAGGGGGCAGCGCCACCGGGGAGCTGTTTTTT. The chain uses TRBV12-3 or TRBV12-4 and TRBJ2-2; 7 bases line up with TRBD1. The CDR3 extends over 16 amino acids.

This rearrangement joins TRBV6-2 or TRBV6-3 to TRBJ2-2; D unclear. The V end was cut by 10 bases, the J end by 1 base, with 16 bases between. The germline V gene encodes CDR1 MNHEY and CDR2 SVGEGT. The CDR3 extends over 15 amino acids. Here the CDR3 reads CATSWEGQNTGELFF. CDR3 coding DNA: TGTGCCACTAGTTGGGAAGGGCAGAACACCGGGGAGCTGTTTTTT.

About this clonotype: No conserved phenylalanine or tryptophan is present at the end of the CDR3, so a read error is the likely explanation. The chain is built from TRBV3-1 and TRBJ1-5; TRBD1 might be the D (5 bases). Germline CDR1 and CDR2: LGHDT and YNNKEL (reference sequence). The V end lost 6 bases, the J end lost 4 bases, and 16 bases lay between the germline ends. The CDR3 spans 15 residues. The CDR3 reads CASSSGGGGNQPQHY. The CDR3 bases are TGTGCCAGCAGTAGCGGGGGAGGAGGAAATCAGCCCCAGCATTAT.

This clonotype was counted a few times. The rearrangement links TRBV13 to TRBJ1-3, with 7 bases identical to TRBD1. The CDR3 spans 15 residues. With V trimmed by 3 bases and J by 3 bases, 5 bases remained unmatched. Germline CDR1 reads PRHDT; CDR2 reads FYEKMQ (reference sequence). The CDR3 bases are TGTGCCAGCAGCTTCGGCGACAGGGATGGAAACACCATATATTTT. It translates to CASSFGDRDGNTIYF.

As concerns this clonotype: The junction shows a germline mismatch at one end, possibly a read error. The genes are TRBV5-4 and TRBJ2-3; D gene uncertain. Germline V gene lookup returns CDR1 SGHNT and CDR2 YYREEE (reference sequence). The CDR3 runs to 15 residues. In nucleotides, the CDR3 is TGTGCCAGCAGCTTCGGCCCCTCCGGCGCAGATACACAGTATTTT. Amino acid sequence: CASSFGPSGADTQYF.

Note on this clonotype: A clone one base away is much larger, so this may be a read error. V and J are TRBV5-4 and TRBJ2-5; D possibly corresponds to TRBD2 (5 bases). This CDR3 comprises 14 residues. Trimming removed 6 bases from V and 5 bases from J, with 17 bases in between. Germline lookup yields CDR1 SGHNT and CDR2 YYREEE (reference sequence). Here the CDR3 reads CASIPGVPQETQYF. CDR3 bases: TGTGCCAGCATTCCCGGGGTACCCCAGGAGACCCAGTACTTC.

As regards this clonotype: A junction end diverges from the germline sequence, so it may reflect a read error. The chain couples TRBV5-1 to TRBJ1-3; no clear D. Germline V lookup: CDR1 SGHRS, CDR2 YFSETQ. The CDR3 loop spans 17 amino acids. CDR3 coding DNA: TGCACCAGCAGGCCCGTGGAGTCTATTCTTTCTGGAAACACCATATATTTT. It encodes CTSRPVESILSGNTIYF. Based on the CDR3 plus reference TRBV5-1 and TRBJ1-3, the full variable domain is KAGVTQTPRYLIKTRGQQVTLSCSPISGHRSVSWYQQTPGQGLQFLFEYFSETQRNKGNFPGRFSGRQFSNSRSEMNVSTLELGDSALYLCTSRPVESILSGNTIYFGEGSWLTVV.

The J gene is TRBJ1-1, the V gene TRBV11-1, with 10 bases fitting TRBD1. The CDR3 covers 15 residues. J was trimmed by 3 bases and V by 6 bases; bases with no gene match: 7. Per the germline V gene, CDR1 is SGHAT and CDR2 is FQDESV (reference sequence). CDR3 bases: TGTGCCAGCAGTCGGGACAGGGGACGAGACACTGAAGCTTTCTTT. Translating gives CASSRDRGRDTEAFF.

As regards this clonotype: One end of the junction fails to match germline, which may point to a read error. The chain uses TRBV6-1 and TRBJ1-2; D is unresolved. Germline-derived CDR1 and CDR2 are MNHNS and SASEGT. The CDR3 length is 13 residues. The CDR3 loop is CASSEGVLYGYIF. In nucleotides, the CDR3 is TGTGCCAGCAGTGAGGGCGTGTTGTATGGCTACATCTTC.

Points on this clonotype: One end of the junction varies from germline; a read error may be responsible. The chain combines TRBV4-3 with TRBJ1-6; possible D gene TRBD1, 6 bases. CDR1 and CDR2 from the germline V gene are LGHNA and YSLEER. This CDR3 has 16 amino acids. The CDR3 DNA follows: TGCGCCAGCAGTCAAGGAGAGGCCAGGGGTCATTCACCCCTCCACTTT. Protein: CASSQGEARGHSPLHF.

The chain employs TRBV11-2 and TRBJ2-3; tentatively, D is TRBD1 or TRBD2 (5 bases each). The CDR3 is 16 amino acids. Germline loops: CDR1 SGHAT, CDR2 FQNNGV. V gave up 0 bases and J gave up 3 bases, with 13 bases separating them. The CDR3 nucleotides read TGTGCCAGCAGCTTAGACGGACGAGGGGAAACAGATACGCAGTATTTT. Amino acids: CASSLDGRGETDTQYF.

As for this clonotype: A read error is likely, as this CDR3 ends without the conserved phenylalanine or tryptophan. This chain links TRBV12-3 or TRBV12-4 with TRBJ1-3; a possible D gene is TRBD1 (5 bases). Deletions cut 6 bases from V and 1 base from J, with 13 bases between. CDR3 length equals 15 residues. DNA of the CDR3: TGTGCCAGCAGCGCGAGGGGAACGTCTGGAAACACCATATATTCT. It specifies CASSARGTSGNTIYS.

A remark on this clonotype: A junction boundary mismatches the germline segment, possibly from a read error. The V call is TRBV7-9, the J call TRBJ2-1; a weak D match, TRBD1 (6 bases). This CDR3 region has 12 residues. Germline CDR1 SEHNR, CDR2 FQNEAQ (reference sequence). The CDR3 is CASSFGQLEQLF. The DNA of the CDR3 is TGTGCCAGCAGCTTTGGACAGCTTGAGCAGCTCTTC.